A selection of T cell receptor beta chains follows, all from one sample in a study of blood T cell repertoires in COVID-19. Measured with immunoSEQ multiplex PCR; TCRdb has only the in-frame clones, and not every one. Altogether 88,000 or so clones are present, 82% being singletons, with the ten largest covering roughly 12%. Sample: peripheral blood. Receptors were obtained from a man of 80 years or more with acute or convalescent COVID-19. Both conserved end residues are trimmed from each CDR3. Rows give clone size only sometimes, using once, few, many, or a class for an expanded clone.

>few|13|TRBJ2-3|TRBV10-3
AAKLAGERTDTQY
>-|14|TRBJ1-5|TRBV10-2
ASSDSGRGRNQPQH
>-|13|TRBJ2-2|TRBV27
ASSGGQLRAGELF
>-|13|TRBJ1-2|TRBV6-5
ASSYSARRPYGYT
>once|15|TRBJ1-1|TRBV23-1
ASSQFEAGQPNTEAF
>few|14|TRBJ2-3|TRBV5-6
ASSFKFPTGTDTQY
>-|13|TRBJ1-4|TRBV5-1
ASSLRSPGNEKLF
>few|11|TRBJ2-7|TRBV5-1
ASSRGSSYEQY
>once|13|TRBJ2-6|TRBV18
ASLITDWGANVLT
>once|13|TRBJ2-7|TRBV4-1
ASSQGPGSSYEQY
>few|14|TRBJ2-5|TRBV9
ASSVGLAGTQETQY
>-|13|TRBJ1-5|TRBV5-5
ASSLAGGSNQPQH
>-|13|TRBJ2-5|TRBV6-2/TRBV6-3
ASSYSTGDKETQY
>-|12|TRBJ1-1|TRBV27
ASRSGIPDTEAF
>few|13|TRBJ1-1|TRBV11-3
ASSRQGADGTEAF
>-|12|TRBJ2-3|TRBV27
ASSPGQGTDTQY
>few|15|TRBJ1-3|TRBV2
ASRTWAVGNSGNTIY
>-|14|TRBJ2-1|TRBV19
ASSSGSGGVYNEQF
>few|16|TRBJ2-5|TRBV5-4
ASSLGGKGQGHMETQY
>-|16|TRBJ2-2|TRBV3-1/TRBV3-2
ASSQDIGQGRVAGELF
>-|11|TRBJ1-5|TRBV25-1
ASSAGANQPQH
>-|18|TRBJ2-1|TRBV3-1/TRBV3-2
ASSQDRLAGGQFSYNEQF
>once|12|TRBJ1-2|TRBV19
ASNTLGGFYGYT
>few|14|TRBJ1-2|TRBV9
ASTPRSGDKGYGYT
>-|10|TRBJ1-1|TRBV12-3/TRBV12-4
ASSFPRTEAF
>-|13|TRBJ1-6|TRBV6-5
ASSSGQIYNSPLH
>-|12|TRBJ2-1|TRBV19
ASSLGGQNNEQF